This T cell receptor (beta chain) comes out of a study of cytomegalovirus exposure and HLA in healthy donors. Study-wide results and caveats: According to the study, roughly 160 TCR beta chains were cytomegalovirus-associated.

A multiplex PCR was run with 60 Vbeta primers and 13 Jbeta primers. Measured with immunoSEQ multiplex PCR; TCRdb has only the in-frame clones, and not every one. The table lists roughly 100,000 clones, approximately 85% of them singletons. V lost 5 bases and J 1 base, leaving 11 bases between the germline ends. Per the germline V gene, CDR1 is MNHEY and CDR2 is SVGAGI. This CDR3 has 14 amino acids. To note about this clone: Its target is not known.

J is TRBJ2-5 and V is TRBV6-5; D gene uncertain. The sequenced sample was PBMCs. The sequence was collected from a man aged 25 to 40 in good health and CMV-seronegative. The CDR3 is CASSISHTQETQYF. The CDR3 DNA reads TGTGCCAGCAGTATTTCTCACACCCAAGAGACCCAGTACTTC.